The source of this TCR beta chain is a study of circulating and synovial CD4+ cells in juvenile arthritis. Generated by immunoSEQ multiplex PCR, the TCRdb table keeps only in-frame clones and is missing some. The repertoire has tens of thousands of clones, around 96% of them found once; the top ten carry about 0.66%. The CDR3 has 14 amino acids. Trimming stripped 6 bases from V and 2 bases from J, with 11 bases between. Germline V CDR1 and CDR2: MNHEY, SVGAGI. Remarks on this clone: Its antigen is unknown.

General study results and limits: Traditional Vbeta family usage analysis missed the pathogenic-like versus bulk difference. Bulk blood CD4 samples held at least an order of magnitude more or fewer genomes than CPL.

The source material was CD4+ T cells from blood. The sequence derives from a human donor with juvenile idiopathic arthritis. The rearrangement uses TRBV6-5 and TRBJ1-5, with unresolved D. This CDR3 reads CASRGEGRNQPQHF. The CDR3 DNA reads as TGTGCCAGCAGAGGTGAGGGTCGCAATCAGCCCCAGCATTTT.